This T cell receptor (beta chain) was obtained from a study of human CD8 memory T cell subsets. It was UMI-labeled 5' RACE by which the TCR beta libraries were made. TCRdb processed the 5' RACE reads again and assigns one entry to each CDR3 protein, with no DNA. This sample's table reports fewer than 20,000 distinct CDR3 sequences. Findings and caveats of the study: Similar levels of high diversity, measured as normalized Shannon-Wiener diversity, were found in stem-like memory and precursor exhausted T cells, which was not the case for effector memory cells.

CDR1 and CDR2 from the germline V gene are MNHEY and SVGAGI. This CDR3 comprises 13 residues. The phenotype assigned to stem-like memory CD8+ T cells (TSTEM) was CCR7+ PD-1- TIGIT-. Negative magnetic separation was used for the enrichment of total CD8+ T cells. With regard to this clonotype: Its antigen is unidentified.

The clonotype originates from a human donor in good health. This chain connects TRBV6-5 to TRBJ1-2; no DNA is available, so the TRBD1 call from TCRdb remains unchecked. The sequencing sample was made of CD8+ stem-like memory T cells (TSCM and TCM) sorted from PBMCs. Regarding subset: stem-like memory CD8 T cells (TSTEM), CCR7+ PD-1- TIGIT-. This CDR3 is CASSSTGVRGYTF.